This entry describes one TCR beta chain. This clone was recorded only once. The antigen it recognizes is unknown. No base-level quality is on record; no much larger clone is a single base apart. The data were obtained in a study of siplizumab effects on memory and regulatory T cells (dated by TCRdb to between 2018 and 2020). Context from the whole study: The study looked at the effect of siplizumab, an anti-CD2 antibody, on alloreactive T-cell subsets in allogeneic mixed lymphocyte reactions made from human PBMCs. What the work shows at the level of the full study, not this receptor alone: Roughly 75-97% of proliferating CD4+ or CD8+ clones could not be assigned a naive or memory phenotype. The cumulative frequency of alloreactive sequences that could be traced back to unstimulated CD4+ memory T cells was significantly reduced by siplizumab. Sequences below about 10^-5 frequency were poorly captured, so only a minor fraction of alloreactive clones could be mapped to unstimulated subsets. Whether proliferating Tregs from siplizumab cultures were suppressive was not functionally confirmed. In reactions with siplizumab, an average of about 75% of mappable alloreactive CD4+ clones were Treg-derived, compared with roughly 27% in control reactions. Unstimulated naive T cells appeared to be more diverse than memory T cells, and naive cells seemed to make a substantial contribution to the alloresponse.

Receptor libraries were prepared by the immunoSEQ multiplex PCR assay. Each sample had roughly 90,000 TCR templates assayed by the deep sequencing platform. Genomic DNA extracted from sorted T cells was used for TCRbeta CDR3 sequencing. The authors' pipeline ran thus. Clonal analysis of TCRbeta CDR3 data was done in the R programming language. Alloreactive CD4+ and CD8+ clones were defined by comparing unstimulated samples with post-reaction CFSE-low samples. By matching sequences to the repertoires of sorted unstimulated Treg and non-Treg cells, each alloreactive CD4+ clone was assigned a regulatory or non-regulatory origin. TCRdb took this table from immuneACCESS and kept in-frame rearrangements with V and J called. Such tables lack part of the clones; where checked against another copy, unresolved V genes explain under half of the gap, and the rest is unexplained. V and J calls and clone size are copied from that table; D and trimming were computed from the DNA. Counted in this sample were about 100,000 clones; 94% of them appeared once. The ten largest clones take up 1% to 1.5% of the sample.

Sorted unstimulated T cells, along with proliferating T cells recovered from mixed lymphocyte reactions, underwent TCRbeta CDR3 sequencing. Fresh whole blood from roughly ten HLA-typed healthy donors was used to isolate PBMCs. Unstimulated CD4+ non-regulatory T cells were FACS-sorted to map the origin of alloreactive clones. The CDR3 spans 17 residues, from the cysteine through the phenylalanine. The retained sequence is limited to the CDR3, 51 bases, with the frame set at the first base. V is cut by 0 bases and J by 6 bases, and the space between the germline ends is 18 bases. CDR1 and CDR2 are drawn from the germline V gene: SGHTS, YDEGEE.

The chain was built from TRBV5-8 and TRBJ2-2; too little of a D gene remains to name it. Sequenced sample: non-Treg CD4+ T cells sorted from blood. The cell subset or site label for this specimen denotes: FACS-sorted unstimulated CD4+ non-regulatory T cells. This clonotype was obtained from a human donor in good health. Here the CDR3 is given as CASSLVSVILDAGELFF. Read as DNA, the sequence is TGTGCCAGCAGCTTGGTATCGGTGATTTTAGACGCCGGGGAGCTGTTTTTT.